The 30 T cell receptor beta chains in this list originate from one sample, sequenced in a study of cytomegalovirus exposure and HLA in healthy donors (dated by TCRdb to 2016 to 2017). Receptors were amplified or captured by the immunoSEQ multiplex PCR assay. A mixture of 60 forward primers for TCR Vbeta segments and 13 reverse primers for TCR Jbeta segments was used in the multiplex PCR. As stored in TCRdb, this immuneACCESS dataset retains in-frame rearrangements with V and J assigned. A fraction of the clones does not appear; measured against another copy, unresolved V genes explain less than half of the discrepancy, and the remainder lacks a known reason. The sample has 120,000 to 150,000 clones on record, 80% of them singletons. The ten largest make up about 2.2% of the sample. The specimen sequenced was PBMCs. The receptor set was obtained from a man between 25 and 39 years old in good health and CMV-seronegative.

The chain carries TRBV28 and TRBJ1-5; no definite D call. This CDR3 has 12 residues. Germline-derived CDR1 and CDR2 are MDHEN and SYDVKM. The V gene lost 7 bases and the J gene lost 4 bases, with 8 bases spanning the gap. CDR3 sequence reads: CASTIANQPQHF. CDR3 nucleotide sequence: TGTGCCAGCACGATTGCGAATCAGCCCCAGCATTTT.

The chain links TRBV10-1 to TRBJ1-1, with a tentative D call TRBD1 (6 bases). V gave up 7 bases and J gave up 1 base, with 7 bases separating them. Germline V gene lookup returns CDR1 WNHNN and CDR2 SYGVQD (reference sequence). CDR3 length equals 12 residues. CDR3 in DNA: TGCGCCAGCACACAGGGGAACACTGAAGCTTTCTTT. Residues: CASTQGNTEAFF.

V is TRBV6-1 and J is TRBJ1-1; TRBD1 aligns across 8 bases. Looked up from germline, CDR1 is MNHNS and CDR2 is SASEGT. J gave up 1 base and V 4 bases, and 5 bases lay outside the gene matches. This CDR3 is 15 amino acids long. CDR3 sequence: CASSGRTGPNTEAFF. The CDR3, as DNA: TGTGCCAGCAGTGGACGGACAGGGCCGAACACTGAAGCTTTCTTT.

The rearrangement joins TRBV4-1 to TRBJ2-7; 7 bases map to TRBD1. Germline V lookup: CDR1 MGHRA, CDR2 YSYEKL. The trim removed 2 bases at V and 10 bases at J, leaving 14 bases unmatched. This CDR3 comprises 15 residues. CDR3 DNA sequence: TGCGCCAGCAGCCAACCCGACAGGGTGGGGAACACTCAGTACTTC. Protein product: CASSQPDRVGNTQYF.

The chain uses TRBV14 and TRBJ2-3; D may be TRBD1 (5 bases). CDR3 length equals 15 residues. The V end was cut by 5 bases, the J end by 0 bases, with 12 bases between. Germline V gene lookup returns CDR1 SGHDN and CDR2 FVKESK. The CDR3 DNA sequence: TGTGCCAGCAGCTCTCGGGCAGGGAGCACAGATACGCAGTATTTT. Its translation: CASSSRAGSTDTQYF.

The CDR3 DNA reads as TGTGCCAGCAGCTACGGACAGGGTGGCTACTATGGCTACACCTTC. This gives the protein CASSYGQGGYYGYTF. V gene TRBV7-9 combines with J gene TRBJ1-2, with 8 nucleotides matching TRBD1. Germline V gene sequence: CDR1 SEHNR, CDR2 FQNEAQ (reference sequence). This CDR3 spans 15 amino acids. J lost 3 bases, V lost 4 bases, and 7 bases had no gene match.

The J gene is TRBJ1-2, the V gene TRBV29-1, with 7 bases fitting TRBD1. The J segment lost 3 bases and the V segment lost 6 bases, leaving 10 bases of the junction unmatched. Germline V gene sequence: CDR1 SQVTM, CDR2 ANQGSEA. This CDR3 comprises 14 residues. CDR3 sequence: CSVEINRGDYGYTF. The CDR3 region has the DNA TGCAGCGTCGAGATAAACAGGGGAGACTATGGCTACACCTTC. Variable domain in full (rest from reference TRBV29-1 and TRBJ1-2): SAVISQKPSRDICQRGTSLTIQCQVDSQVTMMFWYRQQPGQSLTLIATANQGSEATYESGFVIDKFPISRPNLTFSTLTVSNMSPEDSSIYLCSVEINRGDYGYTFGSGTRLTVV.

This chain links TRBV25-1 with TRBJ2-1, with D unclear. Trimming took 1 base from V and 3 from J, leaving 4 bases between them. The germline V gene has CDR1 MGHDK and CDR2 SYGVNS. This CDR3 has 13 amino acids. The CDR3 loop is CASSEFGYNEQFF. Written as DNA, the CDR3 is TGTGCCAGCAGTGAATTCGGCTACAATGAGCAGTTCTTC.

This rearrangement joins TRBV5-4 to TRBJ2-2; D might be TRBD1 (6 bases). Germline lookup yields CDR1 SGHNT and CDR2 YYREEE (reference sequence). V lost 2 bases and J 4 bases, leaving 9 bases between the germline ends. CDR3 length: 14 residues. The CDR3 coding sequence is TGTGCCAGCAGCTTACCACAGGGCACCGGGGAGCTGTTTTTT. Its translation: CASSLPQGTGELFF.

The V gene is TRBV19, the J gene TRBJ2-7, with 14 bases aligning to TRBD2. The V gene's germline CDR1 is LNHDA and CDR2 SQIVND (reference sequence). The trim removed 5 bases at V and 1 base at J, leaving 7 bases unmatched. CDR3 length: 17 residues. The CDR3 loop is CASSEGTSGGRSYEQYF. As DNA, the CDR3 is TGTGCCAGTAGTGAAGGGACTAGCGGGGGTCGATCCTACGAGCAGTACTTC.

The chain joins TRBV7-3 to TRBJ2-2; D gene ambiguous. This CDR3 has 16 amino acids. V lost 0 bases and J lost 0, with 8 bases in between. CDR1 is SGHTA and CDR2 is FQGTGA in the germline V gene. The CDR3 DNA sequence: TGTGCCAGCAGCTTAACTGTTAGCCCGAACACCGGGGAGCTGTTTTTT. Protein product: CASSLTVSPNTGELFF.

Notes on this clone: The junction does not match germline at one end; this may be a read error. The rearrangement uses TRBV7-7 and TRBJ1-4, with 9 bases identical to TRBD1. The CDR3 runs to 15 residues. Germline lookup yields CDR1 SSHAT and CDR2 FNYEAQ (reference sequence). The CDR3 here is CASSPGTGSNEKLFF. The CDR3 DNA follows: TGTGCTAGCAGCCCGGGGACAGGGAGTAATGAAAAACTGTTTTTT.

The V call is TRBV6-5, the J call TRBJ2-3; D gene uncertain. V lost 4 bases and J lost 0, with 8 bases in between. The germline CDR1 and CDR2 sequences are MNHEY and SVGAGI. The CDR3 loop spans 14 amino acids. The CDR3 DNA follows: TGTGCCAGCAGTTCAGAACCTAGCACAGATACGCAGTATTTT. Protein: CASSSEPSTDTQYF.

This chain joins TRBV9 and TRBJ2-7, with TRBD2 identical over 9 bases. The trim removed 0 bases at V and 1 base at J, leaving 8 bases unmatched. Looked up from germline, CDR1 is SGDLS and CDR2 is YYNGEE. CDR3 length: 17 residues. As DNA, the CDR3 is TGTGCCAGCAGCGTAGGGAGCGCGGGAGGGCCGTCCTACGAGCAGTACTTC. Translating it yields CASSVGSAGGPSYEQYF.

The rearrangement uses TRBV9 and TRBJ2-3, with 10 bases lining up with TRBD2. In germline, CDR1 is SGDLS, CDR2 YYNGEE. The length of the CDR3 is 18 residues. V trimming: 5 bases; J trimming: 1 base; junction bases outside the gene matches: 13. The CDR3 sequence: CASSRRAGGPRGTDTQYF. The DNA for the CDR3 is TGTGCCAGCAGTCGGCGAGCGGGAGGGCCGAGGGGCACAGATACGCAGTATTTT.

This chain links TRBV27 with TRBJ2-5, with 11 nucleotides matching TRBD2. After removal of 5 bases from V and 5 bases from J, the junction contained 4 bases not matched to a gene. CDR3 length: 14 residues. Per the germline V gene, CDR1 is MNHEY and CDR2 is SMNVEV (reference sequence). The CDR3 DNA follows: TGTGCCAGCAGTGAAGTAGCGGGAGGGGAGACCCAGTACTTC. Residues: CASSEVAGGETQYF.

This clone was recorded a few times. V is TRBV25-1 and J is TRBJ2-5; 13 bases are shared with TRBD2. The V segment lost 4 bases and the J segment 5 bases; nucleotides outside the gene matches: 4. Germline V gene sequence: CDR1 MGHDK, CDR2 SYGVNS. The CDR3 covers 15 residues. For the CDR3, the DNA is TGTGCCAGCAGTGCTAGGACTAGCGGGGGTGAGACCCAGTACTTC. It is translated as CASSARTSGGETQYF.

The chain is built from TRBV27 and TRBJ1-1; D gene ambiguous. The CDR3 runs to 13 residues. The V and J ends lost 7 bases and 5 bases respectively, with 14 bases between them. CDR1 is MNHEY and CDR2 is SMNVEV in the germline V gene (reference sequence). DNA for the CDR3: TGTGCCAGCAAAGATACCCGCGGGACTGAAGCTTTCTTT. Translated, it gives CASKDTRGTEAFF.

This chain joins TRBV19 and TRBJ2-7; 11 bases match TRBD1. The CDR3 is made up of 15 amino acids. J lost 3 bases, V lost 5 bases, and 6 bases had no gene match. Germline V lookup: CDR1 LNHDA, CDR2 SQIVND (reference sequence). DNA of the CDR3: TGTGCCAGTAGTGGAGGACAGGGGGCTATCTACGAGCAGTACTTC. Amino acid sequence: CASSGGQGAIYEQYF.

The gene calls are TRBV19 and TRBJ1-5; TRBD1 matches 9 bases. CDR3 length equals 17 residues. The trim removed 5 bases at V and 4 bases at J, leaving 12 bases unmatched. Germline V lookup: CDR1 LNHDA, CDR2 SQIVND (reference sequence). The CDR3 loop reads CASSAILTGGKNQPQHF. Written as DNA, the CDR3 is TGTGCCAGTAGTGCAATCCTCACAGGGGGCAAGAATCAGCCCCAGCATTTT. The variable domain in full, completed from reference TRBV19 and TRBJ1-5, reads DGGITQSPKYLFRKEGQNVTLSCEQNLNHDAMYWYRQDPGQGLRLIYYSQIVNDFQKGDIAEGYSVSREKKESFPLTVTSAQKNPTAFYLCASSAILTGGKNQPQHFGDGTRLSIL.

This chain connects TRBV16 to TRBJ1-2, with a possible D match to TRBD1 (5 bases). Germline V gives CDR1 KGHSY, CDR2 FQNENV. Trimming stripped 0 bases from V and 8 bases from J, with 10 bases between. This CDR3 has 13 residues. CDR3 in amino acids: CASSQSSGGGYTF. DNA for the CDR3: TGTGCCAGCAGCCAATCTAGCGGGGGAGGCTACACCTTC.

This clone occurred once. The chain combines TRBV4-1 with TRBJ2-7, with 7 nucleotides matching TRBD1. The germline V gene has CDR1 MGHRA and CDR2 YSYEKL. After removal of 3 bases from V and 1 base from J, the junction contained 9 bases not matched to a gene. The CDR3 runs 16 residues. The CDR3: CASSHPQTGNSYEQYF. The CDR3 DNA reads TGCGCCAGCAGCCACCCCCAGACAGGGAATTCCTACGAGCAGTACTTC.

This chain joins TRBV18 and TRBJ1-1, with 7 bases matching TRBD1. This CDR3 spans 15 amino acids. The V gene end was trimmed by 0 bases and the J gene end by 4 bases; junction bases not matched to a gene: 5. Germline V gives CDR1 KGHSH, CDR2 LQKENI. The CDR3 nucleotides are TGTGCCAGCTCACCACCGACAGGGTCGGGCACTGAAGCTTTCTTT. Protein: CASSPPTGSGTEAFF.

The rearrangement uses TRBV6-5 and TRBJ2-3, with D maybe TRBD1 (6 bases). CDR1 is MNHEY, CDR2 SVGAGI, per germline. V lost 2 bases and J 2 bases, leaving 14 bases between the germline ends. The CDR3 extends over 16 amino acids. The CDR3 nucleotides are TGTGCCAGCAGTTACGTATCCCCAGGGGTCACAGATACGCAGTATTTT. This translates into CASSYVSPGVTDTQYF.

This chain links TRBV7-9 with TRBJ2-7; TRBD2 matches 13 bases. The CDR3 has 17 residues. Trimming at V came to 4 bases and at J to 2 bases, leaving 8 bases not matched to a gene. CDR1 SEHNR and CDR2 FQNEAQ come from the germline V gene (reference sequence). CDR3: CASSWSRGTSGTYEQYF. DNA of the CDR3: TGTGCCAGCAGCTGGAGTAGGGGGACTAGCGGGACCTACGAGCAGTACTTC. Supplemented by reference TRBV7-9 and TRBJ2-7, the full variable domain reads DTGVSQNPRHKITKRGQNVTFRCDPISEHNRLYWYRQTLGQGPEFLTYFQNEAQLEKSRLLSDRFSAERPKGSFSTLEIQRTEQGDSAMYLCASSWSRGTSGTYEQYFGPGTRLTVT.

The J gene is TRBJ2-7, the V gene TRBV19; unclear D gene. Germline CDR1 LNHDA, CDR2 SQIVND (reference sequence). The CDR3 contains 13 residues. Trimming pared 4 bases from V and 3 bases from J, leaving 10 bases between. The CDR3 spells CASSKTVYYEQYF. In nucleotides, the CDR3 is TGTGCCAGTAGTAAAACAGTCTACTACGAGCAGTACTTC.

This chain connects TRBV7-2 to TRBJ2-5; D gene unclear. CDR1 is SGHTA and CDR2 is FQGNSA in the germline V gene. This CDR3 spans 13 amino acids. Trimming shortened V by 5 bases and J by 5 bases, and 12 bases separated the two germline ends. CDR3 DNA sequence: TGTGCCAGCAGCATAACTAATTTGGAGACCCAGTACTTC. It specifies CASSITNLETQYF.

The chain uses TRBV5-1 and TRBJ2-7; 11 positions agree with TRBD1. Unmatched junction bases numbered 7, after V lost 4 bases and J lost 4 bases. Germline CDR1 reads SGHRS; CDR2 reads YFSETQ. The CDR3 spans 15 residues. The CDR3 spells CASSEAGTGGYEQYF. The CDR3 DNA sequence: TGCGCCAGCAGCGAGGCCGGGACAGGGGGTTACGAGCAGTACTTC. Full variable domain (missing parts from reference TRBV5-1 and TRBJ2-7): KAGVTQTPRYLIKTRGQQVTLSCSPISGHRSVSWYQQTPGQGLQFLFEYFSETQRNKGNFPGRFSGRQFSNSRSEMNVSTLELGDSALYLCASSEAGTGGYEQYFGPGTRLTVT.

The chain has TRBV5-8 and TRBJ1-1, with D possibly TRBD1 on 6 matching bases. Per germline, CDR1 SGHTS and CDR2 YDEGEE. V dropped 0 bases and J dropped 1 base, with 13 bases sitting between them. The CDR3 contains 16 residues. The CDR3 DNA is TGTGCCAGCAGCTTGGGAGTGGGGGCGGCGAACACTGAAGCTTTCTTT. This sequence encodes CASSLGVGAANTEAFF.

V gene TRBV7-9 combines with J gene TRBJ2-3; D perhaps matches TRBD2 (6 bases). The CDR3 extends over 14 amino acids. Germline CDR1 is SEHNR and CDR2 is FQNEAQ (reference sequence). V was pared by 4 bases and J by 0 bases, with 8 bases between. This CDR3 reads CASSSGGSTDTQYF. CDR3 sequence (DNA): TGTGCCAGCAGCTCCGGGGGTAGCACAGATACGCAGTATTTT.